This T cell receptor (beta chain) was observed in a study of T-cell memory formation after mild COVID-19. Study-level points and caveats: Mainly in CM and EM were contracting CD4+ clones; CD8+ were in EMRA.

This clonotype has just a few counts. As yet, its antigen is unknown. TCRdb ran MiXCR on the 5' RACE reads and lists one entry per CDR3 protein. This table has 580,000 or so distinct CDR3 sequences, 15% to 20% appearing once. Between the trimmed V and J ends, which lost 0 bases and 4 bases, there was a span of 6 bases. This CDR3 spans 13 amino acids. Germline CDR1 reads LGHNA; CDR2 reads YNFKEQ. Sequencing was carried out using PBMCs or a T cell subset sorted from them (not recorded which). The TCR was taken from an adult woman who had mild COVID-19 (a few samples of this study predate the infection). Cell type and time point are not known. This chain connects TRBV4-2 to TRBJ2-5; D is undetermined. For the CDR3, the DNA is TGTGCCAGCAGCCAAGATCATGGAGAGACCCAGTACTTC. It is translated as CASSQDHGETQYF.